Below, 12 T cell receptor beta chains from the same sample are listed, as sequenced in a study of T cell responses to AZD1222 COVID-19 vaccine. Assay: immunoSEQ multiplex PCR; the TCRdb copy retains only in-frame clones and omits some. The table includes under 200,000 clones, 88% detected once. The sequenced sample was peripheral blood, obtained 28 days after the second AZD1222 dose. All receptors derive from an adult who received the AZD1222 COVID-19 vaccine.

This sequence joins TRBV7-3 and TRBJ2-2; no definite D call. The length of the CDR3 is 16 residues. The germline V and J ends were trimmed by 0 bases and 4 bases, with 12 bases remaining between them. The V gene's germline CDR1 is SGHTA and CDR2 FQGTGA. The CDR3 protein is CASSLTFSLRTGELFF. Here the CDR3 DNA reads TGTGCCAGCAGCTTAACGTTCTCACTACGCACCGGGGAGCTGTTTTTT.

The chain employs TRBV18 and TRBJ1-3, with D tentatively TRBD1 (5 bases). V lost 3 bases and J lost 2, with 11 bases in between. The CDR3 contains 15 residues. The germline V gene encodes CDR1 KGHSH and CDR2 LQKENI. CDR3 in DNA: TGTGCCAGCTCACCCCCGGGGACGGCTGGAAACACCATATATTTT. Translated, it gives CASSPPGTAGNTIYF.

This clone was seen once. V and J are TRBV6-5 and TRBJ2-3, with TRBD2 as a possible D gene (6 bases). The V end lost 0 bases, the J end lost 0 bases, and 10 bases lay between the germline ends. The CDR3 is 16 residues long. From germline, CDR1 is MNHEY and CDR2 SVGAGI. The CDR3 DNA reads TGTGCCAGCAGTTACTCGACCGGGACTAGCACAGATACGCAGTATTTT. Protein sequence: CASSYSTGTSTDTQYF.

This chain joins TRBV6-5 and TRBJ1-1; weak D call: TRBD1 (5 bases). Trimming took off 6 bases at V and 4 bases at J, with 15 bases between the two ends. The CDR3 loop spans 14 amino acids. Germline V gene sequence: CDR1 MNHEY, CDR2 SVGAGI. The CDR3 sequence is CASSEYTGGTEAFF. CDR3 sequence (DNA): TGTGCCAGCAGCGAGTATACTGGGGGCACTGAAGCTTTCTTT.

V is TRBV4-3 and J is TRBJ2-6; unclear D gene. This CDR3 spans 15 amino acids. Trimming pared 1 base from V and 2 bases from J, leaving 6 bases between. Germline V lookup: CDR1 LGHNA, CDR2 YSLEER. The CDR3 region has the DNA TGCGCCAGCAGCCAAGCTCCTACTGGGGCCAACGTCCTGACTTTC. The encoded protein is CASSQAPTGANVLTF.

The rearrangement links TRBV7-8 to TRBJ2-6, with D unresolved. V lost 1 base and J lost 0, with 4 bases in between. The V gene's germline CDR1 is SGHVS and CDR2 FQNEAQ. This CDR3 contains 15 residues. This chain's CDR3 is CASSLGSSGANVLTF. CDR3 bases: TGTGCCAGCAGCTTAGGAAGCTCTGGGGCCAACGTCCTGACTTTC. The entire variable domain, with the rest obtained from reference TRBV7-8 and TRBJ2-6, is as follows: GAGVSQSPRYKVAKRGQDVALRCDPISGHVSLFWYQQALGQGPEFLTYFQNEAQLDKSGLPSDRFFAERPEGSVSTLKIQRTQQEDSAVYLCASSLGSSGANVLTFGAGSRLTVL.

This chain joins TRBV5-1 and TRBJ2-1; TRBD2 matches at 10 bases. Trimming took 5 bases from V and 7 from J; bases not matched to a gene: 9. Germline V lookup: CDR1 SGHRS, CDR2 YFSETQ. The CDR3 sequence is 15 residues long. The CDR3 protein is CASRITGTSENEQFF. In DNA form, the CDR3 reads TGCGCCAGCAGAATTACCGGGACTAGCGAAAATGAGCAGTTCTTC.

The chain uses TRBV27 and TRBJ1-6; 8 bases match TRBD1. Trimming removed 4 bases from V and 10 bases from J; junction bases left unmatched: 12. The V gene's germline CDR1 is MNHEY and CDR2 SMNVEV (reference sequence). The CDR3 contains 16 residues. The CDR3 here is CASSSDYRGIRSPLHF. The CDR3 bases are TGTGCCAGCAGTTCGGATTACAGGGGGATTAGGTCACCCCTCCACTTT.

The chain links TRBV5-6 to TRBJ2-7; 12 positions agree with TRBD2. V lost 4 bases to trimming and J lost 6 bases; unmatched junction nucleotides: 11. CDR1 SGHDT and CDR2 YYEEEE come from the germline V gene. This CDR3 contains 16 residues. The CDR3 loop reads CASSLERLAGVVEQYF. The CDR3 region has the DNA TGTGCCAGCAGCCTAGAAAGACTAGCGGGAGTAGTCGAGCAGTACTTC.

This clone has just a few counts. This chain joins TRBV28 and TRBJ1-5; TRBD1 is a possible D gene (6 bases). CDR3 length equals 15 residues. Germline V lookup: CDR1 MDHEN, CDR2 SYDVKM. Trimming removed 5 bases at V and 7 bases at J, with 18 bases between. The CDR3 sequence: CASSLPGALRQPQHF. Here the CDR3 DNA reads TGTGCCAGCAGTCTACCGGGGGCGCTAAGGCAGCCCCAGCATTTT.

This chain connects TRBV7-3 to TRBJ2-7, with 7 nucleotides matching TRBD2. Losses at the gene ends were 5 bases for V and 7 bases for J; bases not matched to a gene: 11. CDR1 and CDR2 (germline): SGHTA, FQGTGA. The CDR3 is 14 residues long. CDR3 DNA sequence: TGTGCCAGCAGCCCCCTTGCGGGAGTTGGGGAGCAGTACTTC. Translation: CASSPLAGVGEQYF.

This clone was observed a single time. The rearrangement joins TRBV6-2 or TRBV6-3 to TRBJ2-7, with 11 bases aligning to TRBD2. V lost 5 bases to trimming and J lost 0 bases; unmatched junction nucleotides: 6. Per germline, CDR1 MNHEY and CDR2 SVGEGT. This CDR3 has 16 residues. The CDR3 loop reads CASSTWTSGHSYEQYF. The DNA of the CDR3 is TGTGCCAGCAGTACCTGGACTAGCGGGCACTCCTACGAGCAGTACTTC.